This T cell receptor (beta chain) was obtained from a study of cytomegalovirus exposure and HLA in healthy donors. Whole-study findings and limits: It was reported that the classifier diagnosed cytomegalovirus status with high specificity and sensitivity in both the original and validation cohorts.

TCRdb's table, derived via immunoSEQ multiplex PCR, lists solely in-frame clones and lacks some. The sample consists of 150,000 to 200,000 clones, approximately 88% of them appearing once. Per the germline V gene, CDR1 is MDHEN and CDR2 is SYDVKM. This CDR3 has 13 amino acids. Between the trimmed V and J ends, which lost 8 bases and 2 bases, there was a span of 13 bases. With regard to this clone: Its antigen is as yet unknown.

The TCR sequence derives from a man under 40 in good health and CMV-seropositive. What was sequenced was PBMCs. This chain uses TRBV28 with TRBJ2-7, with a tentative D call TRBD2 (6 bases). CDR3 sequence: CASARGSPYEQYF. The CDR3 coding sequence is TGTGCCAGCGCCCGGGGGAGCCCCTACGAGCAGTACTTC.